A single TCR beta chain is shown here with its context. Its antigen remains unidentified. Germline V lookup: CDR1 MNHNS, CDR2 SASEGT. This CDR3 contains 16 residues. V shed 4 bases, J shed 0 bases, and the junction held 4 bases outside the gene matches. This record belongs to a study of cytomegalovirus exposure and HLA in healthy donors. Study findings and constraints: Earlier analysis looked at TCR beta V segments, and most were productive about 87% or about 30% of the time. What was likely a sequencing artifact was a cluster of highly shared sequence variants.

The PCR had 60 Vbeta and 13 Jbeta primers. Using immunoSEQ multiplex PCR, the repertoire was profiled, and TCRdb retains in-frame clones only, with some absent. In the table there are about 150,000 clones, approximately 80% of which are singletons. The gene calls are TRBV6-1 and TRBJ2-3; 10 positions match TRBD1. This TCR was sampled from a woman between 50 and 59 years old in good health and CMV-seropositive. The sequencing sample was made of PBMCs. CDR3 residues: CASSGGQGSSTDTQYF. CDR3 bases: TGTGCCAGCAGTGGGGGACAGGGGAGTAGCACAGATACGCAGTATTTT.